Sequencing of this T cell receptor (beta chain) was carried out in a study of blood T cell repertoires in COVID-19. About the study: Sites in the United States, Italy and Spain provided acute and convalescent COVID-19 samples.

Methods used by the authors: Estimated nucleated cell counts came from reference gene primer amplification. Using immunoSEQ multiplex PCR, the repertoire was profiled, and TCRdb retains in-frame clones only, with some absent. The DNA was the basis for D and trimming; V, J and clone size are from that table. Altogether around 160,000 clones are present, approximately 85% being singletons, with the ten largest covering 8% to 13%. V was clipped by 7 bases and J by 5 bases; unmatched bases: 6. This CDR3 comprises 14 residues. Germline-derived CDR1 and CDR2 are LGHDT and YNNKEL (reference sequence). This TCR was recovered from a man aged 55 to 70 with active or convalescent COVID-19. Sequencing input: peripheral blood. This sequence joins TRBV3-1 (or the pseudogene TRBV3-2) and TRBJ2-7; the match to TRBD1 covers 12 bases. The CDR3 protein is CASTRDRGPNEQYF. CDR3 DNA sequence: TGTGCCAGCACCAGGGACAGGGGGCCGAACGAGCAGTACTTC.